The 19 T cell receptor beta chains in this list originate from one sample, sequenced in a study of T cell responses to AZD1222 COVID-19 vaccine. TCRdb's table, derived via immunoSEQ multiplex PCR, lists solely in-frame clones and lacks some. The repertoire holds about 140,000 clones, about 82% seen once, with approximately 8% in the top ten. The specimen was peripheral blood, collected 28 days after the second dose of the MenACWY control vaccine. The receptors shown here come from an adult who received the MenACWY meningococcal vaccine as a control.

Note on this clone: Other nucleotide sequences from this sample produce the same CDR3. The rearrangement uses TRBV12-3 or TRBV12-4 and TRBJ2-1; D not certain. V lost 2 bases and J lost 3, with 5 bases in between. This CDR3 spans 13 amino acids. CDR3 coding DNA: TGTGCCAGCAGTTTAAAAAGCTACAATGAGCAGTTCTTC. Amino acid sequence: CASSLKSYNEQFF.

V gene TRBV5-1 combines with J gene TRBJ2-2; possible D gene TRBD2, 6 bases. From germline, CDR1 is SGHRS and CDR2 YFSETQ. This CDR3 has 15 residues. V was trimmed by 1 base and J by 1 base, leaving 8 bases between them. CDR3 sequence (DNA): TGCGCCAGCAGCTTGCGGCGGGGGAACACCGGGGAGCTGTTTTTT. Translating it yields CASSLRRGNTGELFF.

The chain combines TRBV9 with TRBJ2-1; 7 nucleotides line up with TRBD2. With 4 bases clipped from V and 2 bases from J, the junction kept 6 bases outside the gene matches. Looked up from germline, CDR1 is SGDLS and CDR2 is YYNGEE. CDR3 length: 15 amino acids. For the CDR3, the DNA is TGTGCCAGCAGCAAGGGACTAAACCCCTACAATGAGCAGTTCTTC. The encoded protein is CASSKGLNPYNEQFF.

The chain couples TRBV9 to TRBJ2-3, with D maybe TRBD2 (5 bases). Between the trimmed V and J ends, which lost 1 base and 6 bases, there was a span of 15 bases. This CDR3 spans 15 amino acids. The germline V gene encodes CDR1 SGDLS and CDR2 YYNGEE. CDR3 in DNA: TGTGCCAGCAGCGTAATAAGTGGGAGTCCTGATACGCAGTATTTT. Protein product: CASSVISGSPDTQYF.

This clone has a single count. The rearrangement links TRBV5-4 to TRBJ1-4; 9 positions match TRBD1. V lost 4 bases, J lost 3 bases, and 7 bases stayed unmatched. Germline CDR1 is SGHNT and CDR2 is YYREEE (reference sequence). The CDR3 is 16 residues long. CDR3: CASSLGQGLANEKLFF. Here the CDR3 DNA reads TGTGCCAGCAGCCTTGGACAGGGGCTCGCTAATGAAAAACTGTTTTTT.

The chain uses TRBV5-1 and TRBJ2-1; D ambiguous. The V end lost 0 bases, the J end lost 4 bases, and 8 bases lay between the germline ends. Germline CDR1 SGHRS, CDR2 YFSETQ. CDR3 size: 14 residues. As DNA, the CDR3 is TGCGCCAGCAGCTTGGGGCAGGAATACAATGAGCAGTTCTTC. Its translation is CASSLGQEYNEQFF.

The chain combines TRBV4-3 with TRBJ2-1; TRBD2 aligns across 7 bases. CDR1 LGHNA and CDR2 YSLEER come from the germline V gene. Trimming cost V 3 bases and J 0 bases; bases outside gene matches: 8. The CDR3 covers 17 residues. The CDR3 here is CASSQSGWEGSYNEQFF. CDR3 in DNA: TGCGCCAGCAGCCAGTCGGGGTGGGAGGGCTCCTACAATGAGCAGTTCTTC.

This clone was seen a handful of times. The V and J genes are TRBV11-2 and TRBJ1-6, with 8 bases lining up with TRBD1. CDR3 length: 15 residues. Trimming removed 6 bases from V and 9 bases from J; junction bases left unmatched: 10. CDR1 and CDR2 (germline): SGHAT, FQNNGV. The CDR3 protein is CASRGARGPPSPLHF. CDR3 DNA: TGTGCCAGCAGAGGAGCCAGGGGGCCTCCTTCACCCCTCCACTTT.

The chain uses TRBV6-5 and TRBJ2-1; 7 positions agree with TRBD1. CDR1 is MNHEY, CDR2 SVGAGI, per germline. V dropped 6 bases and J dropped 5; count of bases not matched to a gene: 7. The CDR3 contains 14 residues. The DNA of the CDR3 is TGTGCCAGCAGGAAGACAGGGCTCAACAATGAGCAGTTCTTC. Its protein is CASRKTGLNNEQFF.

The chain is built from TRBV6-5 and TRBJ2-7; perhaps TRBD2 as D (7 bases). The V gene's germline CDR1 is MNHEY and CDR2 SVGAGI. The CDR3 is 14 amino acids. V shed 7 bases and J shed 2 bases, with 15 bases lying between them. As DNA, the CDR3 is TGTGCCAGCACCAAAGGGGGGGCGGCCTACGAGCAGTACGTC. As protein: CASTKGGAAYEQYV.

The rearrangement links TRBV5-1 to TRBJ2-7; tentatively, D is TRBD1 (5 bases). This CDR3 contains 14 residues. Trimming left V 5 bases short and J 2 bases short, with 14 bases between. Per the germline V gene, CDR1 is SGHRS and CDR2 is YFSETQ. This CDR3 reads CASSISQGPYEQYF. The DNA of the CDR3 is TGCGCCAGCAGTATCAGTCAGGGCCCCTACGAGCAGTACTTC.

The chain couples TRBV7-9 to TRBJ1-2, with TRBD1 matching 8 bases. Germline V gene data show CDR1 as SEHNR and CDR2 as FQNEAQ (reference sequence). The CDR3 has 14 amino acids. V gave up 7 bases and J gave up 4 bases; unmatched junction bases: 8. CDR3 residues: CASTPDREGYGYTF. In nucleotides, the CDR3 is TGTGCCAGCACCCCGGACAGGGAAGGCTATGGCTACACCTTC.

This rearrangement joins TRBV13 to TRBJ2-7, with 8 bases aligning to TRBD2. The CDR3 length is 14 residues. Germline CDR1 and CDR2: PRHDT and FYEKMQ (reference sequence). V was clipped by 5 bases and J by 3 bases; unmatched bases: 6. CDR3 in amino acids: CASSLTSAYYEQYF. In DNA, the CDR3 is TGTGCCAGCAGCCTGACTAGCGCTTACTACGAGCAGTACTTC.

J is TRBJ1-6 and V is TRBV5-4, with D uncertain. V was shortened by 0 bases and J by 6 bases, with 7 bases between the two germline ends. CDR1 SGHNT and CDR2 YYREEE come from the germline V gene (reference sequence). This CDR3 region has 14 residues. This CDR3 reads CASSLGRLNSPLHF. CDR3 nucleotide sequence: TGTGCCAGCAGCTTGGGACGACTTAATTCACCCCTCCACTTT.

The chain is built from TRBV18 and TRBJ1-5; weak D call: TRBD1 (5 bases). This CDR3 is built from 17 residues. The V gene's germline CDR1 is KGHSH and CDR2 LQKENI. Trimming removed 2 bases at V and 3 bases at J, with 17 bases between. CDR3 region: CASSPWGPNLANQPQHF. The CDR3 nucleotides read TGTGCCAGCTCACCATGGGGACCAAACCTCGCCAATCAGCCCCAGCATTTT.

The genes are TRBV5-1 and TRBJ2-1; 8 nucleotides line up with TRBD2. Per the germline V gene, CDR1 is SGHRS and CDR2 is YFSETQ. V gave up 4 bases and J gave up 10 bases; unmatched junction bases: 10. This CDR3 has 14 amino acids. CDR3: CASSANGGAGEQFF. As DNA, the CDR3 is TGCGCCAGCAGCGCTAACGGGGGGGCTGGCGAGCAGTTCTTC.

This clone was found once. The chain carries TRBV25-1 and TRBJ1-1; no clear D gene. This CDR3 contains 14 residues. V was clipped by 4 bases and J by 1 base, with 10 bases between them. In germline, CDR1 is MGHDK, CDR2 SYGVNS. The CDR3 loop reads CASSAPRQNTEAFF. CDR3 DNA: TGTGCCAGCAGTGCCCCACGTCAGAACACTGAAGCTTTCTTT.

J is TRBJ2-5 and V is TRBV6-5; D could derive from TRBD1 or TRBD2 (5 bases each). This CDR3 comprises 14 residues. The germline V gene has CDR1 MNHEY and CDR2 SVGAGI. V was trimmed by 1 base and J by 5 bases, leaving 11 bases between them. The CDR3 DNA is TGTGCCAGCAGTTACTACCGAGGGGAGGAGACCCAGTACTTC. Residues: CASSYYRGEETQYF.

The genes are TRBV3-1 (or the pseudogene TRBV3-2) and TRBJ1-6; a possible D gene is TRBD1 (6 bases). Per the germline V gene, CDR1 is LGHDT and CDR2 is YNNKEL (reference sequence). Trimming removed 4 bases from V and 13 bases from J, with 17 bases in between. This CDR3 has 14 residues. The CDR3 here is CASSLDRSRAPLHF. CDR3 in DNA: TGTGCCAGCAGCCTCGACAGGTCAAGGGCCCCCCTCCACTTT.